The clone carrying this T cell receptor beta chain was counted between two and nine times. TCRdb re-derived calls from the RT-PCR reads in MiXCR, one entry per CDR3 protein. There are tens of thousands of distinct CDR3 sequences in the sample; about 5% occur only once, and 2% to 3% lies in the top ten. The source of the sample is a study of patients and donors after allogeneic stem cell transplantation. Germline CDR1 is MNHEY and CDR2 is SVGAGI. The CDR3 is 16 residues long. V gave up 2 bases and J gave up 0 bases; unmatched junction bases: 6. The sequencing sample was made of blood, either unsorted or a sorted T cell fraction (not recorded which). The clonotype was recovered from a human donor who was either an allogeneic HSCT recipient or a stem cell or donor lymphocyte infusion donor (not recorded which). It is not recorded whose cells these are; they may come from a transplant donor. The V call is TRBV6-5, the J call TRBJ2-5; 7 bases map to TRBD1. In DNA form, the CDR3 reads TGTGCCAGCAGTTACCCCGGGACAGAATACCAAGAGACCCAGTACTTC. Its protein is CASSYPGTEYQETQYF.